The clone carrying this T cell receptor beta chain was seen only a few times. The data derive from a study of blood T cells in healthy people across ages. A second 7 to 11 cycle PCR used barcoded and J-beta primers. TCRdb reprocessed the 5' RACE reads with MiXCR, giving one entry per CDR3 protein. The sample carries some 1 million distinct CDR3 sequences, 40% to 50% recorded once. V was clipped by 2 bases and J by 0 bases, with 8 bases between them. The CDR3 loop spans 15 amino acids. Per the germline V gene, CDR1 is SQVTM and CDR2 is ANQGSEA. This sequence joins TRBV29-1 and TRBJ2-6; D is undetermined. Source material: blood. The clonotype originates from a woman between 55 and 75 years old in good health. This chain's CDR3 is CSVEFSSSGANVLTF. CDR3 nucleotide sequence: TGCAGCGTTGAATTTAGCAGCTCTGGGGCCAACGTCCTGACTTTC.